The text below deals with one T cell receptor beta chain. These data come from a study of OX40 agonist ivuxolimab in advanced cancers. Repertoires were generated with immunoSEQ multiplex PCR, while TCRdb's copy carries only in-frame clones and drops some. Counted here are some 90,000 clones, approximately 90% occurring once; the ten biggest clones make up more than 0.95%. The CDR3 extends over 13 amino acids. CDR1 and CDR2 from the germline V gene are SGHAT and FQNNGV. The chain employs TRBV11-2 and TRBJ2-5; D gene unclear. The DNA end is a closer match to TRBJ2-7, so the J assignment may be wrong. The specimen was CD4+ or CD8+ T cells sorted from blood, collected in a trial of the OX40 agonist ivuxolimab. The sequence derives from an adult with an advanced solid tumor such as melanoma, head and neck, liver or kidney cancer. The CDR3 region has the DNA TGTGCCAGCAGCTCCGACCCGTCCGGCGAGCAGTACTTC. This translates into CASSSDPSGEQYF.